The rows below give T cell receptor beta chains drawn from one sample of a study of blood T cell repertoires in COVID-19. The assay was immunoSEQ multiplex PCR, and TCRdb's table has in-frame clones only and misses some. The sample consists of roughly 300,000 clones, approximately 91% of them appearing once. Sequencing was done on a sample of peripheral blood. The receptor source for this set is a man between 18 and 29 years old with active or convalescent COVID-19. The CDR3 runs from the conserved cysteine through the conserved F or W. A D gene is named only where the DNA matches it firmly. Clone size is shown for a subset of rows, as once, few, many or a class of expanded clone.

v_call	clone_size	d_call	j_call	cdr3_aa	cdr3_nt
TRBV7-3	once	.	TRBJ2-3	CASKIATNADTQYF	TGTGCCAGCAAGATAGCAACAAACGCAGATACGCAGTATTTT
TRBV9	.	TRBD2	TRBJ2-3	CASSVAVLGRGAADTQYF	TGTGCCAGCAGCGTAGCCGTCCTCGGGCGGGGGGCAGCAGATACGCAGTATTTT
TRBV9	few	TRBD1	TRBJ2-7	CASSHIFADRGPYEQYF	TGTGCCAGCAGCCACATCTTCGCCGACAGGGGGCCCTACGAGCAGTACTTC
TRBV7-9	.	TRBD1	TRBJ1-4	CASSEDRGSNEKLFF	TGTGCCAGCAGCGAAGACAGGGGATCTAATGAAAAACTGTTTTTT
TRBV9	.	.	TRBJ1-3	CASSSRQRKSSGNTIYF	TGTGCCAGCAGCTCCCGACAGAGGAAGAGCTCTGGAAACACCATATATTTT
TRBV5-1	.	TRBD1	TRBJ1-1	CASSLARQGGNTEAFF	TGCGCCAGCAGCTTGGCCCGACAGGGGGGGAACACTGAAGCTTTCTTT
TRBV7-6	.	.	TRBJ2-1	CASSLAAGNEQFF	TGTGCCAGCAGCTTAGCTGCGGGGAATGAGCAGTTCTTC
TRBV6-1	once	.	TRBJ2-3	CASSEMILASTDTQYF	TGTGCCAGCAGTGAGATGATACTAGCATCAACAGATACGCAGTATTTT
TRBV2	once	TRBD1	TRBJ1-2	CASTEGQGVIYGYTF	TGTGCCAGCACCGAGGGACAGGGCGTAATCTATGGCTACACCTTC
TRBV10-3	.	TRBD1	TRBJ1-2	CAISERLEGQGNYGYTF	TGTGCCATCAGTGAGAGGTTAGAGGGACAGGGGAACTATGGCTACACCTTC
TRBV16	.	.	TRBJ1-2	CASSLNSGYGYTF	TGTGCCAGCAGCCTAAACAGTGGCTATGGCTACACCTTC
TRBV11-2	.	.	TRBJ1-1	CASSFRLNTEAFF	TGTGCCAGCAGCTTTCGTTTGAACACTGAAGCTTTCTTT
TRBV6-5	few	.	TRBJ2-7	CASSPLPDTSYEQYF	TGTGCCAGCAGTCCCCTCCCGGACACCTCCTACGAGCAGTACTTC
TRBV7-9	.	TRBD1	TRBJ1-4	CASSLTGTNEKLFF	TGTGCCAGCAGCCTGACAGGGACTAATGAAAAACTGTTTTTT
TRBV14	.	TRBD1	TRBJ2-7	CASSRSGTGSYEQYF	TGTGCCAGCAGCCGTTCCGGGACAGGGTCCTACGAGCAGTACTTC
TRBV9	.	TRBD1	TRBJ1-2	CASRGQGPYGYTF	TGTGCCAGCAGGGGACAGGGCCCGTATGGCTACACCTTC
TRBV7-3	.	TRBD2	TRBJ2-7	CASSPRGSGDYEQYF	TGTGCCAGCAGCCCCCGGGGTAGCGGGGACTACGAGCAGTACTTC
TRBV7-9	.	.	TRBJ1-2	CASSLGAGGDLGYGYTF	TGTGCCAGCAGCTTAGGCGCTGGAGGGGATCTTGGCTATGGCTACACCTTC
TRBV12-3/TRBV12-4	.	TRBD1	TRBJ1-1	CASSGTGRTEAFF	TGTGCCAGCAGTGGGACAGGGAGGACTGAAGCTTTCTTT
TRBV5-5	.	.	TRBJ1-2	CASSFQGVSYGYTF	TGTGCCAGCAGCTTCCAGGGTGTTAGCTATGGCTACACCTTC
TRBV7-4	.	TRBD1	TRBJ1-5	CASSALVRDREEQPQHF	TGTGCCAGCAGCGCCCTAGTCCGGGACAGGGAAGAACAGCCCCAGCATTTT
TRBV6-2/TRBV6-3	many	TRBD2	TRBJ2-3	CASSPGLASTDTQYF	TGTGCCAGCAGTCCCGGACTAGCTTCTACAGATACGCAGTATTTT
TRBV6-5	.	.	TRBJ1-1	CASRTEYLNTEAFF	TGTGCCAGCAGAACCGAGTATTTGAACACTGAAGCTTTCTTT
TRBV9	.	.	TRBJ1-2	CASSDQAGYTF	TGTGCCAGCAGCGACCAAGCTGGCTACACCTTC
TRBV4-2	.	.	TRBJ2-5	CASSPGTNQETQYF	TGTGCCAGCAGCCCGGGGACAAATCAAGAGACCCAGTACTTC
TRBV27	.	.	TRBJ1-5	CASSLSPGSNQPQHF	TGTGCCAGCAGTTTGTCCCCCGGGAGCAATCAGCCCCAGCATTTT
TRBV2	once	.	TRBJ1-1	CASSEWVGASDTEAFF	TGTGCCAGCAGTGAATGGGTAGGGGCATCCGACACTGAAGCTTTCTTT
TRBV3-1/TRBV3-2	.	.	TRBJ2-5	CASSQEGAQETQYF	TGTGCCAGCAGCCAAGAGGGGGCCCAAGAGACCCAGTACTTC
TRBV15	.	.	TRBJ2-1	CATSRDLAYNEQFF	TGTGCCACCAGCAGAGATCTCGCGTACAATGAGCAGTTCTTC
TRBV3-1/TRBV3-2	.	.	TRBJ1-1	CASSQDFSRRAFF	TGTGCCAGCAGCCAAGACTTCTCCCGGAGAGCTTTCTTT
TRBV18	.	.	TRBJ2-3	CASSPPSTADTQYF	TGTGCCAGCTCACCTCCCAGTACCGCAGATACGCAGTATTTT
TRBV19	once	TRBD1	TRBJ2-7	CASRTPGTGRLDF	TGTGCCAGTAGGACTCCCGGGACAGGGCGCCTGGACTTC
TRBV2	.	TRBD1	TRBJ1-2	CAGGQGGGYTF	TGTGCCGGGGGACAGGGAGGTGGCTACACCTTC
TRBV27	.	.	TRBJ1-5	CASSPITARDNQPQHF	TGTGCCAGCAGTCCCATAACGGCGAGGGATAATCAGCCCCAGCATTTT
TRBV6-5	few	TRBD2	TRBJ2-1	CASSSGGAYNEQFF	TGTGCCAGCAGTAGCGGGGGGGCCTACAATGAGCAGTTCTTC
TRBV19	.	TRBD1	TRBJ2-7	CASNPTGGYNEQYF	TGTGCCAGTAACCCGACAGGGGGCTACAACGAGCAGTACTTC
TRBV15	.	.	TRBJ2-3	CATSRVSSDTQYF	TGTGCCACCAGCAGAGTATCGTCGGATACGCAGTATTTT
TRBV27	.	.	TRBJ2-5	CASSLGGRETQYF	TGTGCCAGCAGTTTAGGGGGCAGAGAGACCCAGTACTTC
TRBV27	.	.	TRBJ1-6	CASSPTSRNSPLHF	TGTGCCAGCAGTCCCACCTCCAGAAATTCACCCCTCCACTTT
TRBV6-6	.	.	TRBJ1-2	CASSYSSPGAYGYTF	TGTGCCAGCAGTTACAGTTCCCCAGGGGCCTATGGCTACACCTTC
TRBV5-8	.	.	TRBJ1-2	CASSFDRSYGYTF	TGTGCCAGCAGCTTCGACAGGTCCTATGGCTACACCTTC